This passage covers 32 T cell receptor beta chains from one sample sequenced in a study of identical twins. One entry per CDR3 protein, called by TCRdb with MiXCR from the 5' RACE reads. The table has around 370,000 distinct CDR3 sequences, around 9.7% seen once. Material: naive T cells sorted from blood. The receptors were gathered from a woman aged 45-60 years in good health.

This clonotype appeared many times. The V and J genes are TRBV5-6 and TRBJ1-1; D not resolved. This CDR3 is 13 amino acids long. Trimming stripped 1 base from V and 6 bases from J, with 10 bases between. CDR1 is SGHDT, CDR2 YYEEEE, per germline. In DNA, the CDR3 is TGTGCCAGCAGCTTGAGGGTCGGAGCTGAAGCTTTCTTT. Encoded protein: CASSLRVGAEAFF.

V and J are TRBV20-1 and TRBJ1-1; D is possibly TRBD1 (6 bases). Trimming stripped 2 bases from V and 11 bases from J, with 15 bases between. CDR1 DFQATT and CDR2 SNEGSKA come from the germline V gene (reference sequence). The CDR3 contains 12 residues. CDR3 sequence: CSARFTGAEAFF. The CDR3 DNA reads as TGCAGTGCTAGATTCACGGGGGCGGAGGCTTTCTTT.

This clonotype was seen repeatedly, ten times or more. This sequence joins TRBV12-3 or TRBV12-4 and TRBJ2-7, with a tentative D call TRBD1 (5 bases). The germline V and J ends were trimmed by 3 bases and 6 bases, with 6 bases remaining between them. The CDR3 covers 11 residues. The CDR3 DNA is TGTGCCAGCAGTTTGGGGCGCGAGCAGTACGTC. Protein product: CASSLGREQYV.

CDR3 residues: CASSLEQVYNEQFF. CDR3 in DNA: TGCGCCAGCAGCTTGGAACAGGTTTACAATGAGCAGTTCTTC. The V gene is TRBV5-1, the J gene TRBJ2-1, with D tentatively TRBD1 (5 bases). V lost 0 bases and J 4 bases, leaving 8 bases between the germline ends. CDR1 is SGHRS, CDR2 YFSETQ, per germline. The CDR3 is 14 amino acids.

This clonotype was seen many times. The genes are TRBV29-1 and TRBJ2-7; no reliable D call. Germline V CDR1 and CDR2: SQVTM, ANQGSEA. CDR3 length equals 12 residues. V gave up 0 bases and J gave up 1 base, with 4 bases separating them. The CDR3 here is CSVEDSSYEQYF. The CDR3 DNA reads TGCAGCGTTGAAGACAGTTCCTACGAGCAGTACTTC.

This clonotype was detected a few times. The gene calls are TRBV5-1 and TRBJ2-5, with D possibly matching TRBD2 (5 bases). The CDR3 has 14 residues. CDR1 SGHRS and CDR2 YFSETQ come from the germline V gene. Trimming took 1 base from V and 5 from J, leaving 12 bases between them. In DNA, the CDR3 is TGCGCCAGCAGCTTGCAGCTAGGCGGGGAGACCCAGTACTTC. Its protein product is CASSLQLGGETQYF.

This clonotype was seen ten or more times. The chain employs TRBV7-9 and TRBJ2-7; a weak D match, TRBD1 (6 bases). The germline CDR1 and CDR2 sequences are SEHNR and FQNEAQ (reference sequence). The CDR3 runs to 15 residues. Trimming took off 5 bases at V and 2 bases at J, with 16 bases between the two ends. The CDR3 loop is CASSLSQGRTYEQYF. CDR3 nucleotides: TGTGCCAGCAGCCTGTCTCAGGGGAGAACCTACGAGCAGTACTTC.

The rearrangement uses TRBV10-3 and TRBJ2-7; no firm D call. Germline-derived CDR1 and CDR2 are ENHRY and SYGVKD. The CDR3 spans 16 residues. V was cut by 3 bases and J by 2 bases, with 17 bases left in between. The CDR3 DNA follows: TGTGCCATCAGTGAAGGTTCGTCACCAATTCCCTACGAGCAGTACGTC. Its protein is CAISEGSSPIPYEQYV.

This clonotype was found a few times. V is TRBV12-3 or TRBV12-4 and J is TRBJ2-7; 11 bases fit TRBD1. V was clipped by 7 bases and J by 1 base; unmatched bases: 3. The CDR3 loop spans 14 amino acids. CDR3 in DNA: TGTGCCAGCACCGGGGACAGGGGGTCCTACGAGCAGTACTTC. It translates to CASTGDRGSYEQYF.

This clonotype has only a few counts. This CDR3 is CASAKDTEAFF. CDR3 DNA sequence: TGTGCCAGCGCCAAGGACACTGAAGCTTTCTTT. V gene TRBV12-3 or TRBV12-4 combines with J gene TRBJ1-1; D gene unclear. The CDR3 runs to 11 residues. Trimming removed 8 bases at V and 3 bases at J, with 7 bases between.

Only a few counts were recorded for this clonotype. The rearrangement uses TRBV19 and TRBJ2-4; weak D call: TRBD2 (5 bases). V was trimmed by 3 bases and J by 8 bases, leaving 5 bases between them. The CDR3 runs to 11 residues. Per germline, CDR1 LNHDA and CDR2 SQIVND (reference sequence). CDR3 bases: TGTGCCAGTAGTATGGAGGACATTCAGTACTTC. Protein product: CASSMEDIQYF.

This clonotype was found many times. The chain employs TRBV5-1 and TRBJ2-3, with D perhaps matching TRBD2 (7 bases). The CDR3 has 14 amino acids. V lost 4 bases and J 4 bases, leaving 13 bases between the germline ends. Germline-derived CDR1 and CDR2 are SGHRS and YFSETQ. Written as DNA, the CDR3 is TGCGCCAGCAGCCGGGGGGACAACTCAGATACGCAGTATTTT. Translation gives CASSRGDNSDTQYF.

This clonotype was observed a handful of times. The J gene is TRBJ2-7, the V gene TRBV19; maybe TRBD1 (5 bases). Germline V CDR1 and CDR2: LNHDA, SQIVND (reference sequence). CDR3 length: 13 residues. The V gene lost 1 base and the J gene lost 6 bases, with 10 bases spanning the gap. For the CDR3, the DNA is TGTGCCAGTAGTATAGCTCAGGGCGGCGAGCAGTACTTC. This encodes CASSIAQGGEQYF.

The sample holds many counts of this clonotype. The chain employs TRBV12-3 or TRBV12-4 and TRBJ2-2; D call uncertain. Trimming removed 3 bases from V and 16 bases from J, with 18 bases in between. CDR3 size: 13 residues. The chain's CDR3 is CASSFLTSPGSFF. The DNA for the CDR3 is TGTGCCAGCAGTTTTCTGACCTCACCCGGGTCGTTTTTT.

J is TRBJ2-7 and V is TRBV5-1; TRBD1 aligns across 9 bases. Germline CDR1 reads SGHRS; CDR2 reads YFSETQ. This CDR3 region has 15 residues. After removal of 4 bases from V and 6 bases from J, the junction contained 11 bases not matched to a gene. CDR3 sequence: CASSRSTDRGGEQYF. CDR3 nucleotides: TGCGCCAGCAGCCGTTCCACGGACAGGGGTGGCGAGCAGTACTTC.

J is TRBJ1-4 and V is TRBV28; TRBD1 is a possible D gene (5 bases). This CDR3 has 14 residues. Between the trimmed V and J ends, which lost 6 bases and 8 bases, there was a span of 16 bases. Germline CDR1 reads MDHEN; CDR2 reads SYDVKM. CDR3: CASSRDLGTEKLFF. CDR3 sequence (DNA): TGTGCCAGCAGCCGGGACCTGGGGACCGAAAAACTGTTTTTT.

This clonotype has a handful of counts. The chain couples TRBV12-3 or TRBV12-4 to TRBJ2-7, with 7 bases fitting TRBD1. This CDR3 is 13 amino acids long. V shed 5 bases, J shed 4 bases, and the junction held 5 bases outside the gene matches. DNA of the CDR3: TGTGCCAGCAGTGGGGACAGCGCTTACGAGCAGTACTTC. Translating it yields CASSGDSAYEQYF.

A few counts support this clonotype. V gene TRBV15 combines with J gene TRBJ2-5, with D perhaps given as TRBD1 or TRBD2 (5 bases each). The CDR3 consists of 16 residues. The V and J ends lost 2 bases and 1 base respectively, with 14 bases between them. The germline CDR1 and CDR2 sequences are LNHNV and YYDKDF (reference sequence). This CDR3 reads CATSRNTRGRQETQYF. The CDR3 DNA reads TGTGCCACCAGCAGAAATACCCGGGGACGCCAAGAGACCCAGTACTTC.

The chain carries TRBV9 and TRBJ2-3; 12 nucleotides align to TRBD2. This CDR3 spans 16 amino acids. Germline assignment: CDR1 SGDLS and CDR2 YYNGEE. V was clipped by 4 bases and J by 6 bases; unmatched bases: 9. The DNA for the CDR3 is TGTGCCAGCAGCCCACGACTAGCGGGAGCCCGGGATACGCAGTATTTT. Amino acid sequence: CASSPRLAGARDTQYF.

This clonotype appeared a few times. The J gene is TRBJ2-7, the V gene TRBV21-1. TRBV21-1 is termed a pseudogene. This CDR3 region has 12 residues. DNA of the CDR3: TGTGCCAGCGGCACTAGCTACCACGAGCAGTACTTC. This sequence encodes CASGTSYHEQYF.

This clonotype was seen a few times. The rearrangement uses TRBV29-1 and TRBJ1-5; D is possibly TRBD1 (5 bases). Germline CDR1 SQVTM, CDR2 ANQGSEA. V was pared by 3 bases and J by 3 bases, with 24 bases between. This CDR3 has 18 amino acids. The CDR3 DNA reads as TGCAGCGTTGATGTTCAGAATCGCAGGGTGAGGAACAATCAGCCCCAGCATTTT. Protein sequence: CSVDVQNRRVRNNQPQHF. The whole variable domain, remainder taken from reference TRBV29-1 and TRBJ1-5, is SAVISQKPSRDICQRGTSLTIQCQVDSQVTMMFWYRQQPGQSLTLIATANQGSEATYESGFVIDKFPISRPNLTFSTLTVSNMSPEDSSIYLCSVDVQNRRVRNNQPQHFGDGTRLSIL.

This sequence joins TRBV28 and TRBJ2-7; weak D call: TRBD2 (5 bases). V dropped 5 bases and J dropped 6 bases, with 11 bases sitting between them. The CDR3 spans 12 residues. CDR1 and CDR2 from the germline V gene are MDHEN and SYDVKM. The CDR3 nucleotides are TGTGCCAGCAGTCTGAGGGTGGGCGAGCAGTACGTC. Its protein is CASSLRVGEQYV.

This clonotype was detected only a few times. The V gene is TRBV20-1, the J gene TRBJ2-1; no firm D call. Germline CDR1 DFQATT, CDR2 SNEGSKA (reference sequence). CDR3 length: 14 amino acids. V shed 3 bases and J shed 13 bases, with 22 bases lying between them. The CDR3 is CSASVSVTAESQFF. The CDR3 nucleotides are TGCAGTGCTAGCGTGAGCGTCACAGCCGAGTCACAGTTCTTC.

In its sample, this clonotype was seen many times. The chain joins TRBV29-1 to TRBJ2-7, with TRBD1 as a possible D gene (6 bases). The CDR3 covers 12 residues. Germline V gene lookup returns CDR1 SQVTM and CDR2 ANQGSEA. Trimming stripped 5 bases from V and 1 base from J, with 9 bases between. The CDR3 DNA is TGCAGCGTTAGACAGGATTCCTACGAGCAGTACTTC. The encoded protein is CSVRQDSYEQYF.

V and J are TRBV5-1 and TRBJ2-7; 10 nucleotides agree with TRBD1. Looked up from germline, CDR1 is SGHRS and CDR2 is YFSETQ. J was trimmed by 2 bases and V by 4 bases; bases with no gene match: 6. The CDR3 runs 15 residues. In DNA, the CDR3 is TGCGCCAGCAGCGGCTGGACAGGGGGTGCCTACGAGCAGTACTTC. It encodes CASSGWTGGAYEQYF. The variable domain in full, completed from reference TRBV5-1 and TRBJ2-7, reads KAGVTQTPRYLIKTRGQQVTLSCSPISGHRSVSWYQQTPGQGLQFLFEYFSETQRNKGNFPGRFSGRQFSNSRSEMNVSTLELGDSALYLCASSGWTGGAYEQYFGPGTRLTVT.

In this sample, this clonotype turned up a few times. The final CDR3 position lacks the conserved phenylalanine or tryptophan, pointing to a likely read error. Because the CDR3's place on the DNA is in doubt, the DNA is left out and the CDR3 is given as listed by TCRdb. The rearrangement joins TRBV7-9 to TRBJ2-7; the D segment call TRBD1 is taken from the table without a DNA check. Germline V gene data show CDR1 as SEHNR and CDR2 as FQNEAQ (reference sequence). The CDR3 is 12 residues long, ends included. The CDR3 region is CASSPRGDRQIY.

This clonotype was seen ten or more times. The chain is built from TRBV7-9 and TRBJ1-2, with 7 bases fitting TRBD1. The germline gives CDR1 SEHNR, CDR2 FQNEAQ (reference sequence). V was clipped by 1 base and J by 4 bases; unmatched bases: 12. The CDR3 contains 17 residues. CDR3 protein: CASSLDGTDEFLYGYTF. Written as DNA, the CDR3 is TGTGCCAGCAGCTTAGATGGGACAGACGAGTTCCTCTATGGCTACACCTTC.

This clonotype was seen repeatedly, ten times or more. The rearrangement links TRBV7-8 to TRBJ1-2; D might be TRBD1 (5 bases). The germline V and J ends were trimmed by 5 bases and 5 bases, with 15 bases remaining between them. Looked up from germline, CDR1 is SGHVS and CDR2 is FQNEAQ. CDR3 length: 14 residues. The CDR3 coding sequence is TGTGCCAGCAGCCTCCGGCAGGGATCGTATGGCTACACCTTC. Translation: CASSLRQGSYGYTF.

This rearrangement joins TRBV24-1 to TRBJ2-5; 7 bases are a match to TRBD1. Trimming took 2 bases from V and 2 from J; bases not matched to a gene: 13. The CDR3 runs to 18 residues. The germline gives CDR1 KGHDR, CDR2 SFDVKD. Here the CDR3 DNA reads TGTGCCACCAGTGATTGGAGACAGGGCCCTAAGAATCAAGAGACCCAGTACTTC. Translating gives CATSDWRQGPKNQETQYF.

This clonotype was counted at least ten times. The V call is TRBV3-1, the J call TRBJ2-1; D remains ambiguous. The V gene's germline CDR1 is LGHDT and CDR2 YNNKEL (reference sequence). The CDR3 extends over 14 amino acids. Trimming took 2 bases from V and 5 from J, leaving 10 bases between them. The CDR3 is CASSQNSYHNEQFF. CDR3 sequence (DNA): TGTGCCAGCAGCCAAAACTCTTATCACAATGAGCAGTTCTTC.

This clonotype has at least ten counts. The rearrangement uses TRBV4-2 and TRBJ2-2; 7 bases fit TRBD1. The CDR3 has 13 residues. CDR1 is LGHNA and CDR2 is YNFKEQ in the germline V gene. Losses at the gene ends were 4 bases for V and 6 bases for J; bases not matched to a gene: 2. For the CDR3, the DNA is TGTGCCAGCAGCCGGCAGGGGGCCGGGGAGCTGTTTTTT. Translating gives CASSRQGAGELFF.

The chain uses TRBV7-6 and TRBJ1-1; D might be TRBD1 (5 bases). Trimming took off 4 bases at V and 2 bases at J, with 14 bases between the two ends. Per germline, CDR1 SGHVS and CDR2 FNYEAQ. The CDR3 extends over 15 amino acids. CDR3 loop: CASSSAWGRNTEAFF. The CDR3 coding sequence is TGTGCCAGCAGCTCCGCCTGGGGGAGAAACACTGAAGCTTTCTTT.